In this sample, the clone carrying this TCR beta chain turned up many times. The antigen is unknown. The data are from a study of T-cell reconstitution after alpha-beta-depleted transplantation in children. General observations from the study: There were reportedly several hundred expanded graft clones from which alpha-beta T cells came about two months after transplant. Several patients had high TCRbeta diversity at day 60; it came from surviving recipient T cells and thymic progenitors.

Germline V gives CDR1 SGHRS, CDR2 YFSETQ. The CDR3 consists of 12 residues. Trimming removed 0 bases from V and 5 bases from J, with 5 bases in between. Unique molecular identifiers featured in how the TCRbeta library was prepared. In TCRdb, the PCR reads were re-called with MiXCR into one record per CDR3 protein. The top ten hold 30% to 45% of the sample, which has about 610,000 distinct CDR3 sequences, 20% to 30% seen once. V is TRBV5-1 and J is TRBJ2-5; D not resolved. The sample here was PBMCs, taken before TCRalphabeta/CD19-depleted stem cell transplant. This receptor was obtained from a boy under three years old with Wiskott-Aldrich syndrome, due to receive a stem cell transplant. The DNA for the CDR3 is TGCGCCAGCAGCTTGGACCGGGAGACCCAGTACTTC. Amino acid sequence: CASSLDRETQYF.